The rows below give T cell receptor beta chains drawn from one sample of a study of blood T cell repertoires in COVID-19. Sequencing used immunoSEQ multiplex PCR; TCRdb keeps in-frame clones, though not all of them. The sample contains approximately 200,000 clones, approximately 85% of which appear only once. Sequencing was performed on PBMCs or T cells enriched from blood (not recorded which). The receptors originated from a woman aged 30 to 39 who had recovered from COVID-19. Each CDR3 is given with its conserved first and last residue. A D gene is named only where the DNA matches it firmly. A row's size may be missing; if present it is once, few, many or a size class.

>TRBD1|TRBV5-1|TRBJ2-6|.
CASSWGQSAGANVLTF
TGCGCCAGCAGCTGGGGACAGTCAGCTGGGGCCAACGTCCTGACTTTC
>.|TRBV25-1|TRBJ2-2|.
CASSESYTGELFF
TGTGCCAGCAGTGAATCCTACACCGGGGAGCTGTTTTTT
>TRBD1|TRBV6-5|TRBJ2-7|.
CASSYSRQGDYEQYF
TGTGCCAGCAGTTACTCGAGACAGGGCGACTACGAGCAGTACTTC
>TRBD1|TRBV28|TRBJ2-7|.
CASKGTGVGEQYF
TGTGCCAGCAAAGGGACAGGGGTAGGAGAGCAGTACTTC
>.|TRBV6-2/TRBV6-3|TRBJ2-5|.
CASSYVQGHQETQYF
TGTGCCAGCAGTTACGTCCAGGGCCACCAAGAGACCCAGTACTTC
>.|TRBV6-5|TRBJ1-2|.
CASRPDKTYYGYTF
TGTGCCAGCAGACCAGACAAGACCTACTATGGCTACACCTTC
>.|TRBV19|TRBJ1-3|.
CASSIQGISGNTIYF
TGTGCCAGTAGTATACAGGGAATCTCTGGAAACACCATATATTTT
>TRBD1|TRBV19|TRBJ1-1|once
CASSIDETGPNTEAFF
TGTGCCAGTAGTATAGACGAGACAGGGCCGAACACTGAAGCTTTCTTT
>.|TRBV6-2/TRBV6-3|TRBJ1-5|.
CASSYGQSPQPQHF
TGTGCCAGCAGTTATGGACAGAGTCCCCAGCCCCAGCATTTT
>TRBD2|TRBV4-1|TRBJ2-3|.
CASSHGLAETDTQYF
TGCGCCAGCAGCCATGGGCTAGCGGAAACAGATACGCAGTATTTT
>.|TRBV9|TRBJ2-7|.
CASSVEAGYEQYF
TGTGCCAGCAGCGTAGAGGCGGGGTACGAGCAGTACTTC
>.|TRBV4-1|TRBJ1-3|.
CASSQDLHSNSGNTIYF
TGCGCCAGCAGCCAAGATCTGCACAGTAACTCTGGAAACACCATATATTTT
>.|TRBV18|TRBJ1-4|.
CASSPLADSLDSAATNEKLFF
TGTGCCAGCTCACCTCTGGCCGATTCTTTGGACAGTGCTGCAACTAATGAAAAACTGTTTTTT
>TRBD1|TRBV25-1|TRBJ1-1|.
CASSAGTGGADTEAFF
TGTGCCAGCAGTGCCGGGACAGGGGGCGCGGACACTGAAGCTTTCTTT
>TRBD1|TRBV6-5|TRBJ2-7|.
CASGQGLAYEQYF
TGTGCCAGCGGACAGGGTTTAGCCTACGAGCAGTACTTC
>.|TRBV7-9|TRBJ2-7|.
CASSLEGVTEQYF
TGTGCCAGCAGCCTAGAGGGAGTTACCGAGCAGTACTTC
>.|TRBV7-9|TRBJ2-7|.
CASSWGLNEQYF
TGTGCCAGCAGTTGGGGGCTCAACGAGCAGTACTTC
>.|TRBV6-1|TRBJ2-7|.
CASSEIGREYEQYF
TGTGCCAGCAGTGAAATCGGCAGGGAATACGAGCAGTACTTC
>TRBD2|TRBV29-1|TRBJ2-7|.
CSAGGALDEQYF
TGCAGCGCGGGAGGGGCACTTGACGAGCAGTACTTC